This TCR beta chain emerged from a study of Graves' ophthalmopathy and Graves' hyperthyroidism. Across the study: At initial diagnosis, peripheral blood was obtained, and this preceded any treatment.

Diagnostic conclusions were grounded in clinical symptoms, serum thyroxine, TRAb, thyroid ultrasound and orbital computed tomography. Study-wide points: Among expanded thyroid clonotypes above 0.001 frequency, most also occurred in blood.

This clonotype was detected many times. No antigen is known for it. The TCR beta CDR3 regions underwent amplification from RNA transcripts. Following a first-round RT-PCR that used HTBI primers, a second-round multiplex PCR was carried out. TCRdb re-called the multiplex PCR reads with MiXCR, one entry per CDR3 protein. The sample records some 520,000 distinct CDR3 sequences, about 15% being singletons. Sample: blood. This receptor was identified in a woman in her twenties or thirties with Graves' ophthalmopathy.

The CDR3 bases are TGTGCCAGCAGCTCTAGTCAGGGTTTCAATCAGCCCCAGCATTTT. Its protein product is CASSSSQGFNQPQHF. V and J are TRBV7-8 and TRBJ1-5; perhaps TRBD1 as D (5 bases). The CDR3 runs to 15 residues. The V and J ends lost 4 bases and 3 bases respectively, with 13 bases between them. Germline V gives CDR1 SGHVS, CDR2 FQNEAQ.